The 20 T cell receptor beta chains reported below all come from one sample, sequenced in a study of blood T cell repertoires in COVID-19. Data came from immunoSEQ multiplex PCR; TCRdb stores just in-frame clones and leaves some out. The sample has 150,000 to 200,000 clones; over 65% are singletons. Material for sequencing was peripheral blood. All receptors come from an elderly woman with acute or convalescent COVID-19.

The chain links TRBV5-4 to TRBJ2-1; 10 bases map to TRBD2. CDR3 length: 16 amino acids. Per germline, CDR1 SGHNT and CDR2 YYREEE (reference sequence). The J segment lost 5 bases and the V segment lost 4 bases, leaving 9 bases of the junction unmatched. CDR3 coding DNA: TGTGCCAGCAGCCTGGCGGGACTAGCGTTCAACAATGAGCAGTTCTTC. It specifies CASSLAGLAFNNEQFF.

This chain connects TRBV28 to TRBJ2-7; D possibly corresponds to TRBD2 (5 bases). In germline, CDR1 is MDHEN, CDR2 SYDVKM. The CDR3 runs 15 residues. Trimming stripped 6 bases from V and 3 bases from J, with 18 bases between. This chain's CDR3 is CASSESGRAHYEQYF. CDR3 in DNA: TGTGCCAGCAGCGAGAGCGGACGGGCACACTACGAGCAGTACTTC.

The chain carries TRBV4-1 and TRBJ1-6, with D possibly matching TRBD1 (6 bases). Germline values: CDR1 MGHRA, CDR2 YSYEKL. Trimming removed 2 bases at V and 1 base at J, with 24 bases between. The CDR3 contains 21 residues. The CDR3 coding sequence is TGCGCCAGCAGCCAATCGTCGACAGGCCTTTTACCGGGTTCCTATAATTCACCCCTCCACTTT. Translated: CASSQSSTGLLPGSYNSPLHF.

This chain links TRBV5-6 with TRBJ1-2; perhaps TRBD1 as D (5 bases). There are 14 residues in the CDR3. Trimming took 6 bases from V and 2 from J, leaving 14 bases between them. Germline CDR1 and CDR2: SGHDT and YYEEEE. CDR3 amino acids: CASIIRGENYGYTF. The DNA of the CDR3 is TGTGCCAGCATCATCCGGGGGGAAAACTATGGCTACACCTTC.

This chain links TRBV5-8 with TRBJ2-2, with TRBD2 identical over 9 bases. The CDR3 is made up of 15 amino acids. Germline V gene data show CDR1 as SGHTS and CDR2 as YDEGEE. V shed 2 bases and J 6 bases; nucleotides not matched to a gene: 5. Written as DNA, the CDR3 is TGTGCCAGCAGCTTCGGACTAGCGTTCGCCGGGGAGCTGTTTTTT. Its translation: CASSFGLAFAGELFF.

The chain employs TRBV3-1 (or the pseudogene TRBV3-2) and TRBJ2-1; D gene uncertain. CDR1 is LGHDT, CDR2 YNNKEL, per germline (reference sequence). V was clipped by 4 bases and J by 6 bases, with 7 bases between them. The CDR3 consists of 12 residues. CDR3 DNA: TGTGCCAGCAGCCGCGCGGCCAATGAGCAGTTCTTC. Translated, it gives CASSRAANEQFF.

The J gene is TRBJ2-3, the V gene TRBV28; 13 bases fit TRBD2. Trimming at V came to 5 bases and at J to 6 bases, leaving 14 bases not matched to a gene. CDR3 length: 18 residues. Germline V lookup: CDR1 MDHEN, CDR2 SYDVKM. CDR3 coding DNA: TGTGCCAGCAGTACCGGACTAGCGGGAGCGGGGCTTTACGATACGCAGTATTTT. Translated, it gives CASSTGLAGAGLYDTQYF.

The chain has TRBV7-9 and TRBJ1-6, with 9 bases that match TRBD1. CDR1 and CDR2 (germline): SEHNR, FQNEAQ (reference sequence). After removal of 8 bases from V and 8 bases from J, the junction contained 4 bases not matched to a gene. This CDR3 has 13 residues. In nucleotides, the CDR3 is TGTGCCAGCTCCGGGACAGGGTATTCACCCCTCCACTTT. This codes for CASSGTGYSPLHF.

This chain links TRBV9 with TRBJ1-2; D gene ambiguous. The V gene lost 4 bases and the J gene lost 4 bases, with 8 bases spanning the gap. Germline V CDR1 and CDR2: SGDLS, YYNGEE. The CDR3 has 12 amino acids. This CDR3 is CASSLEGYGYTF. The DNA of the CDR3 is TGTGCCAGCAGCCTCGAGGGCTATGGCTACACCTTC.

The V gene is TRBV9, the J gene TRBJ2-3; the D is unclear. Germline V gene data show CDR1 as SGDLS and CDR2 as YYNGEE. Between the trimmed V and J ends, which lost 0 bases and 6 bases, there was a span of 8 bases. This CDR3 has 13 amino acids. CDR3: CASSVALQDTQYF. In DNA form, the CDR3 reads TGTGCCAGCAGCGTAGCCTTGCAGGATACGCAGTATTTT.

The chain joins TRBV18 to TRBJ1-2, with D uncertain. CDR1 is KGHSH and CDR2 is LQKENI in the germline V gene. CDR3 size: 13 residues. The V and J ends lost 0 bases and 6 bases respectively, with 8 bases between them. The DNA for the CDR3 is TGTGCCAGCTCACCACCCACAGTTAATGGCTACACCTTC. As protein: CASSPPTVNGYTF.

This chain links TRBV27 with TRBJ2-2, with D unresolved. This CDR3 has 14 amino acids. Germline lookup yields CDR1 MNHEY and CDR2 SMNVEV (reference sequence). V lost 2 bases and J 3 bases, leaving 7 bases between the germline ends. CDR3: CASSLAFYTGELFF. The CDR3 bases are TGTGCCAGCAGTTTAGCGTTTTACACCGGGGAGCTGTTTTTT.

This clone was recorded once. The gene calls are TRBV7-9 and TRBJ1-2; TRBD1 agrees at 8 bases. Germline-derived CDR1 and CDR2 are SEHNR and FQNEAQ (reference sequence). V gave up 6 bases and J gave up 4 bases; unmatched junction bases: 10. The CDR3 covers 15 residues. The CDR3 DNA follows: TGTGCCAGCAGACCAGACAGGGGCGGTTCCTATGGCTACACCTTC. Protein product: CASRPDRGGSYGYTF.

V usage is TRBV4-2 and J usage is TRBJ2-7, with 12 nucleotides matching TRBD2. V dropped 2 bases and J dropped 1; count of bases not matched to a gene: 3. Germline CDR1 reads LGHNA; CDR2 reads YNFKEQ. The CDR3 has 16 amino acids. The CDR3 coding sequence is TGTGCCAGCAGCCAAAGGACTAGCGGGGCTTCCTACGAGCAGTACTTC. Amino acid sequence: CASSQRTSGASYEQYF.

As regards this clone: Germline is not matched at one junction end, which may reflect a read error. The chain joins TRBV7-9 to TRBJ2-2, with 7 bases matching TRBD2. CDR1 is SEHNR and CDR2 is FQNEAQ in the germline V gene (reference sequence). This CDR3 is 16 amino acids long. CDR3 region: CASSWKTSAKTGELFF. DNA of the CDR3: TGTGCCAGCAGCTGGAAAACTAGCGCGAAGACCGGGGAGCTGTTTTTT.

This clone appeared once. The chain is built from TRBV7-2 and TRBJ2-1; 8 bases agree with TRBD2. Germline V lookup: CDR1 SGHTA, CDR2 FQGNSA. This CDR3 spans 14 amino acids. Trimming removed 3 bases from V and 6 bases from J; junction bases left unmatched: 4. The CDR3 here is CASSLPGLVNEQFF. CDR3 bases: TGTGCCAGCAGCTTGCCGGGACTAGTCAATGAGCAGTTCTTC.

The chain couples TRBV7-9 to TRBJ2-1; 8 positions match TRBD2. With V trimmed by 3 bases and J by 4 bases, 5 bases remained unmatched. The CDR3 covers 15 residues. In germline, CDR1 is SEHNR, CDR2 FQNEAQ (reference sequence). In DNA, the CDR3 is TGTGCCAGCAGCTTTCCGGGAGGGGCTTACAATGAGCAGTTCTTC. It yields the protein CASSFPGGAYNEQFF.

This chain connects TRBV19 to TRBJ2-7, with 8 bases that match TRBD1. CDR3 length: 15 amino acids. Looked up from germline, CDR1 is LNHDA and CDR2 is SQIVND (reference sequence). V shed 3 bases, J shed 2 bases, and the junction held 6 bases outside the gene matches. The CDR3 spells CASSILRQGTYEQYF. CDR3 nucleotides: TGTGCCAGTAGTATCCTCCGACAGGGGACCTACGAGCAGTACTTC.

The gene calls are TRBV7-6 and TRBJ2-5; 8 nucleotides align to TRBD2. The CDR3 runs 16 residues. Per the germline V gene, CDR1 is SGHVS and CDR2 is FNYEAQ. Trimming took 5 bases from V and 5 from J; bases not matched to a gene: 13. The CDR3 loop is CASSTLAGPSRETQYF. CDR3 sequence (DNA): TGTGCCAGCAGCACGTTAGCGGGGCCCTCCCGGGAGACCCAGTACTTC.

This clone occurred once. The chain combines TRBV10-3 with TRBJ1-2; the D gene is possibly TRBD1 (5 bases). Trimming took 0 bases from V and 4 from J, leaving 9 bases between them. This CDR3 is 14 amino acids long. Germline CDR1 is ENHRY and CDR2 is SYGVKD. The CDR3 DNA sequence: TGTGCCATCAGTGAGTCCCAGGGAGGCTATGGCTACACCTTC. Translation: CAISESQGGYGYTF.